A single sample gave rise to the 30 T cell receptor beta chains below, sequenced in a study of PD-1 blockade in classical Hodgkin lymphoma (dated by TCRdb to 2020 to 2022). The method behind the library was the immunoSEQ multiplex PCR assay. The source is immuneACCESS, and TCRdb retained only in-frame sequences with V and J called. Part of the clones is not carried over; for the studies checked, unresolved V genes explain less than half of this, and the remainder is unexplained. The sample includes roughly 86,000 clones, with approximately 83% observed a single time. The leading ten clones occupy about 18% of the sample. The time point label on this specimen signifies: cycle 4 day 1 (C4D1), after five to seven weeks of nivolumab. Every trial patient had relapsed following autologous stem cell transplantation, and prior brentuximab vedotin exposure was what differed among cohorts A, B and C. The sequencing here drew on peripheral blood mononuclear cells (PBMCs), taken before the fourth cycle of nivolumab. The receptors originated from a human donor with classical Hodgkin lymphoma.

The V and J genes are TRBV5-6 and TRBJ2-7, with 9 bases that match TRBD2. V was clipped by 2 bases and J by 3 bases; unmatched bases: 9. Germline loops: CDR1 SGHDT, CDR2 YYEEEE. This CDR3 has 16 residues. The CDR3, as DNA: TGTGCCAGCAGCTTCTCGCCTAGCGGGATTTACTACGAGCAGTACTTC. Protein product: CASSFSPSGIYYEQYF.

The chain links TRBV2 to TRBJ1-1; D is perhaps TRBD1 (6 bases). CDR3 size: 14 residues. CDR1 and CDR2 (germline): SNHLY, FYNNEI. The V end was cut by 6 bases, the J end by 4 bases, with 15 bases between. CDR3 in amino acids: CASSAQGGVTEAFF. The CDR3, as DNA: TGTGCCAGCAGCGCACAGGGAGGTGTCACTGAAGCTTTCTTT.

The chain couples TRBV10-3 to TRBJ1-1; D may be TRBD1 (5 bases). The CDR3 spans 14 residues. Trimming shortened V by 8 bases and J by 8 bases, and 21 bases separated the two germline ends. Per the germline V gene, CDR1 is ENHRY and CDR2 is SYGVKD. CDR3 residues: CAILFARDSKEAFF. The CDR3 nucleotides are TGTGCCATCCTATTCGCCAGGGACTCTAAAGAAGCTTTCTTT.

The rearrangement uses TRBV4-2 and TRBJ2-3; tentatively, D is TRBD1 (5 bases). The V gene's germline CDR1 is LGHNA and CDR2 YNFKEQ. CDR3 length equals 13 residues. Trimming took off 4 bases at V and 2 bases at J, with 7 bases between the two ends. The CDR3 region has the DNA TGTGCCAGCAGCCGGGGCACCACAGATACGCAGTATTTT. This codes for CASSRGTTDTQYF.

The chain is built from TRBV19 and TRBJ2-7, with D perhaps TRBD1 (6 bases). CDR1 LNHDA and CDR2 SQIVND come from the germline V gene (reference sequence). This CDR3 region has 15 residues. The V end lost 5 bases, the J end lost 0 bases, and 14 bases lay between the germline ends. The CDR3 loop reads CASSVKTGSSYEQYF. The CDR3 bases are TGTGCCAGTAGTGTTAAGACAGGTAGCTCCTACGAGCAGTACTTC.

The chain recombines TRBV6-5 with TRBJ2-6; unclear D gene. The CDR3 extends over 15 amino acids. V shed 6 bases and J shed 0 bases, with 9 bases lying between them. In germline, CDR1 is MNHEY, CDR2 SVGAGI. DNA of the CDR3: TGTGCCAGCAGCCTGACGATCTCTGGGGCCAACGTCCTGACTTTC. Its protein product is CASSLTISGANVLTF.

V is TRBV7-9 and J is TRBJ1-2, with 8 bases aligning to TRBD1. J gave up 7 bases and V 1 base, and 8 bases lay outside the gene matches. This CDR3 has 15 amino acids. Germline V gene lookup returns CDR1 SEHNR and CDR2 FQNEAQ (reference sequence). For the CDR3, the DNA is TGTGCCAGCAGCTTAGATAGTGGGACAGGTGGTGGCTACACCTTC. It specifies CASSLDSGTGGGYTF.

J is TRBJ1-3 and V is TRBV7-2, with 7 nucleotides matching TRBD1. The CDR3 runs to 15 residues. The trim removed 5 bases at V and 7 bases at J, leaving 11 bases unmatched. Germline V gene lookup returns CDR1 SGHTA and CDR2 FQGNSA. CDR3 sequence (DNA): TGTGCCAGCAGCCTCGGGCCAGGGGGGGTGAACACCATATATTTT. This gives the protein CASSLGPGGVNTIYF. Complete variable domain (other parts from reference TRBV7-2 and TRBJ1-3): GAGVSQSPSNKVTEKGKDVELRCDPISGHTALYWYRQSLGQGLEFLIYFQGNSAPDKSGLPSDRFSAERTGGSVSTLTIQRTQQEDSAVYLCASSLGPGGVNTIYFGEGSWLTVV.

The V and J genes are TRBV4-2 and TRBJ2-7; TRBD1 is a possible D gene (7 bases). The V end was cut by 0 bases, the J end by 3 bases, with 12 bases between. The CDR3 has 15 residues. Per germline, CDR1 LGHNA and CDR2 YNFKEQ. DNA of the CDR3: TGTGCCAGCAGCCAAGACAACAGGGGAGGCTACGAGCAGTACTTC. Translating it yields CASSQDNRGGYEQYF.

The rearrangement uses TRBV5-6 and TRBJ2-1; possibly TRBD2 for D (5 bases). This CDR3 comprises 14 residues. The germline gives CDR1 SGHDT, CDR2 YYEEEE. V dropped 1 base and J dropped 6 bases, with 11 bases sitting between them. Written as DNA, the CDR3 is TGTGCCAGCAGCTTGAGAGGGAAACCCAATGAGCAGTTCTTC. It is translated as CASSLRGKPNEQFF.

The chain uses TRBV18 and TRBJ1-2, with D perhaps TRBD1 (5 bases). The ends were cut back, 3 bases at V and 0 bases at J, with 11 bases in the middle. Germline V lookup: CDR1 KGHSH, CDR2 LQKENI. CDR3 length: 15 residues. The CDR3 DNA reads TGTGCCAGCTCACCGGTGTCAGGGTCTAACTATGGCTACACCTTC. Encoded protein: CASSPVSGSNYGYTF.

This chain uses TRBV6-5 with TRBJ1-2, with a possible D match to TRBD1 (5 bases). V was clipped by 5 bases and J by 8 bases, with 18 bases between them. The CDR3 covers 14 residues. CDR1 MNHEY and CDR2 SVGAGI come from the germline V gene. The DNA for the CDR3 is TGTGCCAGCAGTCCCGGGGCCCGGGCGAGCGGCTACACCTTC. Translated, it gives CASSPGARASGYTF.

This chain connects TRBV28 to TRBJ1-5; 10 nucleotides match TRBD1. Looked up from germline, CDR1 is MDHEN and CDR2 is SYDVKM. J was trimmed by 6 bases and V by 10 bases; bases with no gene match: 12. The CDR3 consists of 15 residues. The CDR3 nucleotides are TGTGCCACCTTGAAGGACAGGGGGGGAGGTCAGCCCCAGCATTTT. It codes for CATLKDRGGGQPQHF.

The chain uses TRBV7-6 and TRBJ2-1; 11 bases fit TRBD2. V shed 5 bases, J shed 6 bases, and the junction held 9 bases outside the gene matches. The CDR3 has 16 residues. CDR1 is SGHVS and CDR2 is FNYEAQ in the germline V gene. CDR3 amino acids: CASSPVAGGPLNEQFF. The CDR3 DNA is TGTGCCAGCAGCCCCGTAGCGGGAGGGCCGCTCAATGAGCAGTTCTTC. Drawing the rest from reference TRBV7-6 and TRBJ2-1, the complete variable domain is GAGVSQSPRYKVTKRGQDVALRCDPISGHVSLYWYRQALGQGPEFLTYFNYEAQQDKSGLPNDRFSAERPEGSISTLTIQRTEQRDSAMYRCASSPVAGGPLNEQFFGPGTRLTVL.

The chain links TRBV7-3 to TRBJ2-1, with TRBD2 identical over 10 bases. The CDR3 has 15 residues. The J segment lost 5 bases and the V segment lost 5 bases, leaving 6 bases of the junction unmatched. CDR1 and CDR2 (germline): SGHTA, FQGTGA. The chain's CDR3 is CASSPGLAVHNEQFF. As DNA, the CDR3 is TGTGCCAGCAGCCCCGGACTAGCGGTCCACAATGAGCAGTTCTTC.

The V gene is TRBV5-5, the J gene TRBJ2-1, with TRBD2 matching over 13 bases. V dropped 0 bases and J dropped 0; count of bases not matched to a gene: 6. The CDR3 extends over 19 amino acids. Germline CDR1 and CDR2: SGHKS and YYEKEE (reference sequence). The DNA for the CDR3 is TGTGCCAGCAGCTTGGTGGGACTAGCGGGATTAAGCTCCTACAATGAGCAGTTCTTC. Protein product: CASSLVGLAGLSSYNEQFF.

This chain joins TRBV27 and TRBJ1-1; no firm D call. CDR3 length: 14 residues. V was pared by 5 bases and J by 3 bases, with 13 bases between. The germline CDR1 and CDR2 sequences are MNHEY and SMNVEV (reference sequence). The CDR3 bases are TGTGCCAGCAGTCCGCCCGGGATACACACTGAAGCTTTCTTT. It translates to CASSPPGIHTEAFF.

J is TRBJ2-3 and V is TRBV7-2; D uncertain. Looked up from germline, CDR1 is SGHTA and CDR2 is FQGNSA. Trimming cost V 4 bases and J 6 bases, with 8 bases left between them. The CDR3 spans 12 residues. In DNA form, the CDR3 reads TGTGCCAGCAGCTGGCTTGGGGATACGCAGTATTTT. Its translation: CASSWLGDTQYF.

V gene TRBV29-1 combines with J gene TRBJ2-7, with no clear D. This CDR3 region has 12 residues. V was shortened by 8 bases and J by 0 bases, with 11 bases between the two germline ends. The germline gives CDR1 SQVTM, CDR2 ANQGSEA. DNA of the CDR3: TGCAGCTGCCTATGGTCCTCCTACGAGCAGTACTTC. Translated: CSCLWSSYEQYF.

The V call is TRBV4-2, the J call TRBJ1-2; D is ambiguous. Germline-derived CDR1 and CDR2 are LGHNA and YNFKEQ. This CDR3 has 15 amino acids. The V gene lost 4 bases and the J gene lost 8 bases, with 20 bases spanning the gap. CDR3 DNA sequence: TGTGCCAGCAGCCTGTCACCCGGGGAGGGTCGAGGCTACACCTTC. Translation gives CASSLSPGEGRGYTF.

The count of this clone is one. The V call is TRBV13, the J call TRBJ2-3; D is uncertain. The CDR3 runs 13 residues. V lost 5 bases and J lost 3, with 9 bases in between. Germline lookup yields CDR1 PRHDT and CDR2 FYEKMQ (reference sequence). The CDR3 loop is CASSRTNTDTQYF. The CDR3 bases are TGTGCCAGCAGCCGTACCAATACAGATACGCAGTATTTT.

This sequence joins TRBV27 and TRBJ2-5; a possible D gene is TRBD2 (7 bases). Germline loops: CDR1 MNHEY, CDR2 SMNVEV (reference sequence). CDR3 length equals 17 residues. Trimming took 5 bases from V and 5 from J, leaving 24 bases between them. CDR3 nucleotide sequence: TGTGCCAGCAGTCCCAATCTAGGGGGAGGGCTGGTTGAGACCCAGTACTTC. It specifies CASSPNLGGGLVETQYF.

The chain couples TRBV19 to TRBJ2-7; perhaps TRBD1 as D (6 bases). This CDR3 is built from 12 residues. The V and J ends lost 5 bases and 8 bases respectively, with 13 bases between them. Germline CDR1 reads LNHDA; CDR2 reads SQIVND (reference sequence). The CDR3 region is CASSENRAQQYF. The CDR3 region has the DNA TGTGCCAGTAGTGAAAACAGGGCCCAGCAGTACTTC.

The CDR3 nucleotides read TGTGCCAGCAGCGTAGATCCGGCGAGTTGGGCTTTCTTT. Its translation is CASSVDPASWAFF. The rearrangement links TRBV9 to TRBJ1-1; no reliable D call. The CDR3 sequence is 13 residues long. CDR1 and CDR2 from the germline V gene are SGDLS and YYNGEE. Trimming took off 0 bases at V and 11 bases at J, with 14 bases between the two ends.

The chain carries TRBV25-1 and TRBJ1-5; the D is unclear. This CDR3 is built from 13 residues. The germline gives CDR1 MGHDK, CDR2 SYGVNS. Trimming took off 4 bases at V and 9 bases at J, with 13 bases between the two ends. The CDR3 DNA is TGTGCCAGCAGTGTGGACGAGGGAGGGCCCCAGCATTTT. Amino acids: CASSVDEGGPQHF.

The chain is built from TRBV7-8 and TRBJ2-1, with D perhaps matching TRBD1 (6 bases). CDR1 is SGHVS, CDR2 FQNEAQ, per germline. The CDR3 contains 15 residues. The V end lost 7 bases, the J end lost 7 bases, and 20 bases lay between the germline ends. The CDR3 loop is CASMLSTGQKNEQFF. The CDR3 DNA reads as TGTGCCAGCATGTTATCGACAGGTCAGAAGAATGAGCAGTTCTTC.

This chain links TRBV11-2 with TRBJ2-1; D remains ambiguous. Germline loops: CDR1 SGHAT, CDR2 FQNNGV. This CDR3 contains 15 residues. Trimming removed 5 bases at V and 1 base at J, with 12 bases between. DNA of the CDR3: TGTGCCAGCAGCGGGTCTGTAAGTTCCTACAATGAGCAGTTCTTC. The encoded protein is CASSGSVSSYNEQFF.

CDR3 sequence: CASSLHQDQPQHF. Here the CDR3 DNA reads TGTGCCAGCAGCTTGCATCAAGATCAGCCCCAGCATTTT. V gene TRBV5-5 combines with J gene TRBJ1-5; D is unresolved. The CDR3 length is 13 residues. Germline V gene data show CDR1 as SGHKS and CDR2 as YYEKEE (reference sequence). V lost 1 base to trimming and J lost 5 bases, with 7 bases between them.

The V call is TRBV28, the J call TRBJ2-7, with 8 positions matching TRBD2. The germline V gene encodes CDR1 MDHEN and CDR2 SYDVKM. Losses at the gene ends were 2 bases for V and 0 bases for J; bases not matched to a gene: 3. The CDR3 has 15 residues. The CDR3 region is CASSLTGGSSYEQYF. CDR3 bases: TGTGCCAGCAGTTTAACGGGAGGGAGCTCCTACGAGCAGTACTTC.

This clone was found a few times. The V call is TRBV28, the J call TRBJ1-3; D is unclear. In germline, CDR1 is MDHEN, CDR2 SYDVKM. The CDR3 contains 14 residues. Trimming left V 9 bases short and J 0 bases short, with 12 bases between. Here the CDR3 reads CASETSNSGNTIYF. As DNA, the CDR3 is TGTGCCAGTGAAACTTCAAACTCTGGAAACACCATATATTTT.